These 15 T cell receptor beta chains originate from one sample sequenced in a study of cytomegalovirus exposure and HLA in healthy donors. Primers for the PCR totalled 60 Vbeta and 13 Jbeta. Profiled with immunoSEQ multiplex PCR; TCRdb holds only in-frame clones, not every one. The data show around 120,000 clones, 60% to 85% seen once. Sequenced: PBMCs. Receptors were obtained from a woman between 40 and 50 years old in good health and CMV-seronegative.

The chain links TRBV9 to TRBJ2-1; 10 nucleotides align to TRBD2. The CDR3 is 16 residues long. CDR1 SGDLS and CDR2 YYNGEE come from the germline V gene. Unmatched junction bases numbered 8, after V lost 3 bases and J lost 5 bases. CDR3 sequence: CASSAVLAGYNNEQFF. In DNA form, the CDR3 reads TGTGCCAGCAGCGCAGTACTAGCGGGATACAACAATGAGCAGTTCTTC.

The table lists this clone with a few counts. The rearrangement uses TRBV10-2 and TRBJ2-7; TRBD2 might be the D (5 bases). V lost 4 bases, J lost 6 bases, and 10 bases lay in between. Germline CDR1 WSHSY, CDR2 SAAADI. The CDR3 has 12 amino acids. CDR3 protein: CASSGAGLEQYF. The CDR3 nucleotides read TGCGCCAGCAGTGGGGCAGGACTCGAGCAGTACTTC.

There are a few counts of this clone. For the CDR3, the DNA is TGTGCCAGCAGCTTGGCGGGGGAAACTGAAGCTTTCTTT. Its translation is CASSLAGETEAFF. V and J are TRBV5-4 and TRBJ1-1; possible D gene TRBD1, 5 bases. The CDR3 is made up of 13 amino acids. Germline CDR1 and CDR2: SGHNT and YYREEE (reference sequence). Trimming pared 0 bases from V and 5 bases from J, leaving 8 bases between.

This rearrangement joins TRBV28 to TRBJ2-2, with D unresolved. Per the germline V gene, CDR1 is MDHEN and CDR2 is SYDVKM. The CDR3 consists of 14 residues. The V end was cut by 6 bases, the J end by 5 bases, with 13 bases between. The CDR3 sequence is CASRIRLVTGELFF. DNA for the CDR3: TGTGCCAGCAGAATAAGACTGGTTACCGGGGAGCTGTTTTTT.

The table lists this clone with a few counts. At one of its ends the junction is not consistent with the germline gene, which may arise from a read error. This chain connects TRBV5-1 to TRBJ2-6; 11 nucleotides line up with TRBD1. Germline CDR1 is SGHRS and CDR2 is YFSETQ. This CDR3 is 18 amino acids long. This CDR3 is CASSPPGTGGTGANGLTF. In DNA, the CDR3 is TGCGCCAGCAGCCCTCCCGGGACAGGGGGGACTGGGGCCAACGGCCTGACTTTC.

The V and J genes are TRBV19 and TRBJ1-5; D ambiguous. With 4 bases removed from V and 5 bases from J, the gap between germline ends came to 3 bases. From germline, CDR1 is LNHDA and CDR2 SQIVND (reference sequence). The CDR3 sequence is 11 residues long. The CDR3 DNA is TGTGCCAGTAGTACCGATCAGCCCCAGCATTTT. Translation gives CASSTDQPQHF.

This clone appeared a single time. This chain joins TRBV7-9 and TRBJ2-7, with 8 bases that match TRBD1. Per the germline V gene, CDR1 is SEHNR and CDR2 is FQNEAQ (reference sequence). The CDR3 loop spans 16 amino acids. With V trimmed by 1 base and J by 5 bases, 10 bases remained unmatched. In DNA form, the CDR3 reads TGTGCCAGCAGCTTAGACCGGACAGGGAAAGTTCACGAGCAGTACTTC. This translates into CASSLDRTGKVHEQYF.

The CDR3 DNA follows: TGCGCCAGCAGCTTGGACGGAGGGGCGTATGGCTACACCTTC. This codes for CASSLDGGAYGYTF. The chain combines TRBV5-1 with TRBJ1-2; tentatively, D is TRBD1 (5 bases). The CDR3 loop spans 14 amino acids. V was clipped by 0 bases and J by 5 bases, with 11 bases between them. Germline CDR1 reads SGHRS; CDR2 reads YFSETQ.

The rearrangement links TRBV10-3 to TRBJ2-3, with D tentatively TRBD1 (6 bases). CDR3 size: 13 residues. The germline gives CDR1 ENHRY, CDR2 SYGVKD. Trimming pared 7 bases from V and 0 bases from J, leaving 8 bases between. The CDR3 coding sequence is TGTGCCATCAACAGGGAGAGCACAGATACGCAGTATTTT. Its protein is CAINRESTDTQYF.

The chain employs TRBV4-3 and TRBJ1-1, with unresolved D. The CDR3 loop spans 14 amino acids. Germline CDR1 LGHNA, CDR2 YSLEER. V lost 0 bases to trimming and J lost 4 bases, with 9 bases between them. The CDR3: CASSQDLARTEAFF. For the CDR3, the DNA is TGCGCCAGCAGCCAAGATCTGGCCCGCACTGAAGCTTTCTTT.

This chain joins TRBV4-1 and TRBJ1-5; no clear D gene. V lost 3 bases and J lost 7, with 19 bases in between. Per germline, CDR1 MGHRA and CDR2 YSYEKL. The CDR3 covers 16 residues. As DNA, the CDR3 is TGCGCCAGCAGCCAGTTAGGTTCGGGAGGAGGCCAGCCCCAGCATTTT. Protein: CASSQLGSGGGQPQHF.

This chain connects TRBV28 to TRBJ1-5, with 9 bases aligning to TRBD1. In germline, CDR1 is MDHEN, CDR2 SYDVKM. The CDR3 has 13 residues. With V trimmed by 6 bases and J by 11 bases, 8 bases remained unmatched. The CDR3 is CASSPGQGIAQHF. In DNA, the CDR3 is TGTGCCAGCAGCCCTGGACAGGGGATAGCCCAGCATTTT.

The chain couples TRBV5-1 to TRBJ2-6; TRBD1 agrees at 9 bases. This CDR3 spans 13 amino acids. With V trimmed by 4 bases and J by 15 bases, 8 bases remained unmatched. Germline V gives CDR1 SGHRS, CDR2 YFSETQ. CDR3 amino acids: CASSNDRGGGLTF. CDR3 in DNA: TGCGCCAGCAGCAATGACAGGGGGGGCGGCCTGACTTTC.

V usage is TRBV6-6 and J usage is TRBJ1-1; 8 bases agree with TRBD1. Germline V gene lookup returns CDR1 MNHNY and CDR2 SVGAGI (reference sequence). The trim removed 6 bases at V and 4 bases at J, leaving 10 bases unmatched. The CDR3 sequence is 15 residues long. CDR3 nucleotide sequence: TGTGCCAGCAGGCATCCGGACAGGGTGGTCACTGAAGCTTTCTTT. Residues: CASRHPDRVVTEAFF.

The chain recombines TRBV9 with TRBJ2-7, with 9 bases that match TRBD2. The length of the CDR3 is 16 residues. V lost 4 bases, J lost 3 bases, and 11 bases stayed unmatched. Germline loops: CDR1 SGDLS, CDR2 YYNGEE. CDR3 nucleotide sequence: TGTGCCAGCAGCCCTGGAGAGGGACTAGCAGTCTACGAGCAGTACTTC. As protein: CASSPGEGLAVYEQYF.